What follows are 27 T cell receptor beta chains derived from one specimen sequenced in a study of vaccination effects on CD4 cells after COVID-19 (dated by TCRdb to between 2021 and 2024). Their antigens are not known. In the ViraFEST assay, PBMC were stimulated with viral peptide pools, and TCR sequencing was then used to find antigen-specific CD4+ T cell clonotypes based on their expansion. After 10 days of culture, CD4+ T cells were isolated with the EasySep CD4+ T cell isolation kit. PCR-confirmed SARS-CoV-2 infection had occurred in convalescent patients between March and December 2020, before the Alpha, Beta and Delta variants emerged in the United States. Library construction relied on the immunoSEQ multiplex PCR assay. TCRdb's version of the immuneACCESS table is confined to in-frame rearrangements and falls short of the full clone set. An unresolved V gene accounts for under half of the shortfall where checked; the remainder is of unknown origin. Counted in this sample were around 40,000 clones; approximately 70% of them appeared once. The top ten constitute roughly 30% of the sample.

The starting material was CD4+ T cells from PBMCs cultured with a peptide pool, obtained before COVID-19 vaccination. These receptors all stem from a human donor who had a prior SARS-CoV-2 infection.

The V and J genes are TRBV5-1 and TRBJ2-5; 9 nucleotides align to TRBD1. From germline, CDR1 is SGHRS and CDR2 YFSETQ. The CDR3 is 15 amino acids. The V and J ends lost 1 base and 4 bases, in that order; junction bases with no gene match: 5. In nucleotides, the CDR3 is TGCGCCAGCAGCTTGACAGGGGGCGCGTTAGAGACCCAGTACTTC. Translation: CASSLTGGALETQYF.

The sample holds a few counts of this clone. V usage is TRBV27 and J usage is TRBJ2-3; perhaps TRBD2 as D (6 bases). There are 13 residues in the CDR3. Germline V gene sequence: CDR1 MNHEY, CDR2 SMNVEV (reference sequence). Trimming removed 11 bases at V and 6 bases at J, with 18 bases between. In DNA form, the CDR3 reads TGTGCCGCCGGGAGCGAGATCATGGATACGCAGTATTTT. It encodes CAAGSEIMDTQYF.

The J gene is TRBJ1-2, the V gene TRBV18; tentative D call: TRBD1 (5 bases). This CDR3 contains 13 residues. Germline CDR1 is KGHSH and CDR2 is LQKENI. Trimming removed 2 bases from V and 8 bases from J, with 12 bases in between. The CDR3 nucleotides are TGTGCCAGCTCACCATGGGCAGGGAACGGCTACACCTTC. Translated, it gives CASSPWAGNGYTF.

The chain uses TRBV18 and TRBJ1-1, with D possibly matching TRBD1 (5 bases). The CDR3 covers 15 residues. Germline lookup yields CDR1 KGHSH and CDR2 LQKENI. Between the trimmed V and J ends, which lost 5 bases and 0 bases, there was a span of 13 bases. CDR3 region: CASSGEGNMNTEAFF. The CDR3 coding sequence is TGTGCCAGCTCAGGAGAGGGGAATATGAACACTGAAGCTTTCTTT.

This chain uses TRBV18 with TRBJ2-5, with D unresolved. Trimming took 4 bases from V and 1 from J, leaving 4 bases between them. The CDR3 runs 12 residues. Germline CDR1 and CDR2: KGHSH and LQKENI. The CDR3 protein is CASSRTQETQYF. The CDR3 DNA reads as TGTGCCAGCTCACGTACCCAAGAGACCCAGTACTTC. The full variable domain, completed using reference TRBV18 and TRBJ2-5, is NAGVMQNPRHLVRRRGQEARLRCSPMKGHSHVYWYRQLPEEGLKFMVYLQKENIIDESGMPKERFSAEFPKEGPSILRIQQVVRGDSAAYFCASSRTQETQYFGPGTRLLVL.

Worth noting for this clone: One junction end disagrees with the germline gene, perhaps due to a read error. The chain employs TRBV20-1 and TRBJ2-7, with 8 bases that match TRBD1. The CDR3 totals 10 residues. The germline V gene has CDR1 DFQATT and CDR2 SNEGSKA (reference sequence). CDR3 amino acids: CSAIRDRQVF. The CDR3, as DNA: TGCAGTGCTATCCGGGACAGGCAGGTCTTC.

The chain employs TRBV5-6 and TRBJ2-3; unclear D gene. V was trimmed by 2 bases and J by 4 bases, leaving 17 bases between them. The CDR3 is 16 amino acids. Per germline, CDR1 SGHDT and CDR2 YYEEEE. This CDR3 reads CASSFGPARVPDTQYF. As DNA, the CDR3 is TGTGCCAGCAGCTTTGGACCCGCACGTGTCCCAGATACGCAGTATTTT.

V usage is TRBV24-1 and J usage is TRBJ2-1, with unresolved D. This CDR3 has 14 residues. Germline V CDR1 and CDR2: KGHDR, SFDVKD. V was cut by 5 bases and J by 0 bases, with 7 bases left in between. The DNA for the CDR3 is TGTGCCACCAGTGCCCCTAACTCCTACAATGAGCAGTTCTTC. Encoded protein: CATSAPNSYNEQFF.

The V and J genes are TRBV11-2 and TRBJ2-3, with D unclear. Germline CDR1 is SGHAT and CDR2 is FQNNGV. The CDR3 sequence is 15 residues long. Trimming took 0 bases from V and 2 from J, leaving 9 bases between them. The CDR3 DNA sequence: TGTGCCAGCAGCTTAGATGGTGAAATCACAGATACGCAGTATTTT. Residues: CASSLDGEITDTQYF.

The gene calls are TRBV28 and TRBJ2-1; 8 bases line up with TRBD1. Germline trimming cut 6 bases from V and 9 bases from J; bases unmatched to any gene: 10. This CDR3 is 14 amino acids long. CDR1 and CDR2 (germline): MDHEN, SYDVKM. The CDR3 is CASRLPGGIGEQFF. The CDR3 bases are TGTGCCAGCAGGCTACCAGGGGGCATTGGTGAGCAGTTCTTC.

V is TRBV21-1 and J is TRBJ2-6. TRBV21-1 is given as a pseudogene. The CDR3 covers 17 residues. The CDR3 here is CASSKFERISGANVLTF. As DNA, the CDR3 is TGTGCCAGCAGCAAATTCGAACGGATCTCTGGGGCCAACGTCCTGACTTTC.

This rearrangement joins TRBV6-6 to TRBJ2-5; tentative D call: TRBD2 (6 bases). V gave up 6 bases and J gave up 5 bases, with 10 bases separating them. This CDR3 contains 12 residues. CDR1 and CDR2 from the germline V gene are MNHNY and SVGAGI (reference sequence). CDR3 bases: TGTGCCAGCAGGGAGGGATGGGAGACCCAGTACTTC. It codes for CASREGWETQYF.

The chain is built from TRBV5-1 and TRBJ2-2, with D perhaps matching TRBD1 (5 bases). The germline V and J ends were trimmed by 5 bases and 5 bases, with 13 bases remaining between them. The CDR3 totals 14 residues. CDR1 and CDR2 from the germline V gene are SGHRS and YFSETQ. The CDR3 nucleotides read TGCGCCAGCAGGGACCGCAGGGCTACCGGGGAGCTGTTTTTT. Encoded protein: CASRDRRATGELFF.

The gene calls are TRBV20-1 and TRBJ2-1, with 8 bases matching TRBD2. Germline CDR1 and CDR2: DFQATT and SNEGSKA (reference sequence). V gave up 3 bases and J gave up 1 base; unmatched junction bases: 5. This CDR3 spans 15 amino acids. The CDR3 DNA follows: TGCAGTGCTAGTGGGCTAGCGGGTTCCTACAATGAGCAGTTCTTC. Protein sequence: CSASGLAGSYNEQFF.

The chain is built from TRBV11-3 and TRBJ1-3, with unresolved D. This CDR3 is built from 17 residues. CDR1 is SGHNT, CDR2 YENEEA, per germline. Deletions cut 1 base from V and 0 bases from J, with 13 bases between. CDR3 DNA: TGTGCCAGCAGCTTAGTGGGCAGTCAACCCTCTGGAAACACCATATATTTT. It translates to CASSLVGSQPSGNTIYF.

The chain has TRBV10-3 and TRBJ2-3; unclear D gene. The CDR3 extends over 13 amino acids. CDR1 is ENHRY and CDR2 is SYGVKD in the germline V gene. V lost 0 bases, J lost 2 bases, and 3 bases lay in between. CDR3 in amino acids: CAISESATDTQYF. The CDR3 nucleotides are TGTGCCATCAGTGAGTCTGCCACAGATACGCAGTATTTT.

The chain employs TRBV19 and TRBJ2-5; 14 nucleotides align to TRBD2. With 5 bases clipped from V and 2 bases from J, the junction kept 7 bases outside the gene matches. The CDR3 runs to 17 residues. Germline loops: CDR1 LNHDA, CDR2 SQIVND (reference sequence). As DNA, the CDR3 is TGTGCCAGTAGTCAGGGACTAGCGGGAGTTGGGCAAGAGACCCAGTACTTC. It codes for CASSQGLAGVGQETQYF.

This rearrangement joins TRBV2 to TRBJ2-5; maybe TRBD1 (6 bases). The CDR3 length is 13 residues. The V end lost 5 bases, the J end lost 4 bases, and 11 bases lay between the germline ends. Germline CDR1 SNHLY, CDR2 FYNNEI. In nucleotides, the CDR3 is TGTGCCAGCAGTTTAGGCAGGGGAGAGACCCAGTACTTC. Amino acids: CASSLGRGETQYF.

This rearrangement joins TRBV5-5 to TRBJ2-7; D remains ambiguous. This CDR3 spans 11 amino acids. Trimming left V 2 bases short and J 5 bases short, with 5 bases between. Germline V gene sequence: CDR1 SGHKS, CDR2 YYEKEE (reference sequence). CDR3 nucleotide sequence: TGTGCCAGCAGCTTCCGTGACGAGCAGTACTTC. Encoded protein: CASSFRDEQYF.

The chain carries TRBV9 and TRBJ2-1; D is perhaps TRBD1 (5 bases). Germline values: CDR1 SGDLS, CDR2 YYNGEE. The CDR3 loop spans 16 amino acids. The V end was cut by 0 bases, the J end by 0 bases, with 10 bases between. The CDR3: CASSVGLGASYNEQFF. For the CDR3, the DNA is TGTGCCAGCAGCGTAGGGCTAGGGGCCTCCTACAATGAGCAGTTCTTC.

The J gene is TRBJ2-7, the V gene TRBV19, with D possibly TRBD1 on 8 matching bases. V lost 1 base, J lost 5 bases, and 18 bases lay in between. Germline assignment: CDR1 LNHDA and CDR2 SQIVND (reference sequence). This CDR3 is built from 16 residues. This chain's CDR3 is CASSIVTGQGGNEQYF. CDR3 DNA: TGTGCCAGTAGTATAGTGACCGGACAGGGAGGGAACGAGCAGTACTTC.

J is TRBJ2-5 and V is TRBV6-6; D possibly uses TRBD1 or TRBD2 (7 bases each). The germline gives CDR1 MNHNY, CDR2 SVGAGI (reference sequence). The CDR3 contains 14 residues. Trimming pared 6 bases from V and 5 bases from J, leaving 16 bases between. The CDR3 coding sequence is TGTGCCAGCAGCCCTCAGGGGGGGGGCGAGACCCAGTACTTC. This sequence encodes CASSPQGGGETQYF.

This clone occurred once. V and J are TRBV6-5 and TRBJ1-1; weak D call: TRBD1 (5 bases). V was cut by 0 bases and J by 4 bases, with 9 bases left in between. Germline V gives CDR1 MNHEY, CDR2 SVGAGI. The CDR3 totals 14 residues. The DNA of the CDR3 is TGTGCCAGCAGTTACTCCCAGGGTGGCACTGAAGCTTTCTTT. Amino acid sequence: CASSYSQGGTEAFF.

A few counts support this clone. The chain recombines TRBV6-2 or TRBV6-3 with TRBJ1-1; 7 bases align to TRBD1. CDR1 and CDR2 (germline): MNHEY, SVGEGT. The CDR3 is made up of 14 amino acids. V lost 6 bases, J lost 4 bases, and 8 bases stayed unmatched. In nucleotides, the CDR3 is TGTGCCAGCAGCCTACAGGGGAGAATCACTGAAGCTTTCTTT. Translated: CASSLQGRITEAFF.

V gene TRBV6-6 combines with J gene TRBJ1-2; D unclear. CDR3 length: 15 residues. From germline, CDR1 is MNHNY and CDR2 SVGAGI (reference sequence). Trimming cost V 0 bases and J 4 bases, with 12 bases left between them. Written as DNA, the CDR3 is TGTGCCAGCAGTTACTCTCCGGAATACCGCTATGGCTACACCTTC. Its protein is CASSYSPEYRYGYTF.

The chain joins TRBV7-3 to TRBJ2-6; no definite D call. This CDR3 has 18 amino acids. Trimming shortened V by 1 base and J by 0 bases, and 13 bases separated the two germline ends. Germline V CDR1 and CDR2: SGHTA, FQGTGA. CDR3 DNA: TGTGCCAGCAGCTTAAGTTACCGGGCCGACTCTGGGGCCAACGTCCTGACTTTC. Protein sequence: CASSLSYRADSGANVLTF.

This clone came up a few times. The chain is built from TRBV5-4 and TRBJ2-3; D unclear. Trimming left V 3 bases short and J 6 bases short, with 14 bases between. This CDR3 has 14 amino acids. The germline gives CDR1 SGHNT, CDR2 YYREEE (reference sequence). The CDR3 nucleotides read TGTGCCAGCAGCTCAAAAGCATATTCGGATACGCAGTATTTT. Translation gives CASSSKAYSDTQYF.